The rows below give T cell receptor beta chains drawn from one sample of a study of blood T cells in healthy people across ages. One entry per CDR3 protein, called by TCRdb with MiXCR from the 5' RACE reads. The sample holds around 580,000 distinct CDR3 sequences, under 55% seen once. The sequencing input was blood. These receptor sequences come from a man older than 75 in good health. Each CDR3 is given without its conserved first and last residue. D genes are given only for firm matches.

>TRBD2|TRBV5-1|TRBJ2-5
ASFETSGSGETQY
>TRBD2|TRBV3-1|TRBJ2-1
ASSKRTSGSSYNEQF
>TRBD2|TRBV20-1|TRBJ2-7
SARGLAGVQY
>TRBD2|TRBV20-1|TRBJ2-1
SADSGSNNEQF
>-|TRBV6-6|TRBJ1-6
ASSYAPYNSPLH
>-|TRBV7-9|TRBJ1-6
ASSFLGGDNSPLH
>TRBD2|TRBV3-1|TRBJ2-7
ASRASGGVYEQY
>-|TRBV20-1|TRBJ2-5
SAATRGETQY
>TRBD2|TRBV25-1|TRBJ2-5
ATEPSGGRLETQY
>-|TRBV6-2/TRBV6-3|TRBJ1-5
ASSPGLGSNQPQH
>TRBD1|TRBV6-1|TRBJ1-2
ASSETSTGRYGYT
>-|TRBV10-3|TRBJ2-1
AISLTGSYNEQF
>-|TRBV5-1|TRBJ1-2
ASSDPGTSYSGYT
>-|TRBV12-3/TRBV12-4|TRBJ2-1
ASTSTSGNNEQF
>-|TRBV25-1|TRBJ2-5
ASIVSVGGSAQY
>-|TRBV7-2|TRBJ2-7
ASSLPSVDEQY
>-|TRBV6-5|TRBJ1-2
ASSQGFYGYT
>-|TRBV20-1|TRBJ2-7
SAMDQPYEQY
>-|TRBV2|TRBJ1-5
ASMGGNQPQH
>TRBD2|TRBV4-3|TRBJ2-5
ASSQGRGGQETQY
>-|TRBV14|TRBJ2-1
ASSQDLGTNYNEQF
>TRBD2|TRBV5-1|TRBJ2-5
ASRTSGLQETQY
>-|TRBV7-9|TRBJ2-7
ASSVGNTASYEQY
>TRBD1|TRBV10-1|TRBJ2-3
ASSGQPGQGLTDTQY
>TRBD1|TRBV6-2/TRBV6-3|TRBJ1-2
ASRHPGTGNYGYT
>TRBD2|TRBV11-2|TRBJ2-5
ASSLGLAGGGQY
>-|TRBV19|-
ASSRDSSYNEQY
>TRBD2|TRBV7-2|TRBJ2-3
ASRLSSGRADTQY
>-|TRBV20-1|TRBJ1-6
SAAGTPELGSPLH
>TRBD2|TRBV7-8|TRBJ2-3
ASSLGAGETDTQY
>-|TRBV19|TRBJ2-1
ASRRDSQYNEQF
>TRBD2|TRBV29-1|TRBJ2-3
SVGVLAGGSDTQY
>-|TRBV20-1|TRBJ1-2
SAPPSGTAKRSGYT
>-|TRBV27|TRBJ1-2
ASSAPGTYGYT
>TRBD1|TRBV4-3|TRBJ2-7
ASSQTRQGAQY
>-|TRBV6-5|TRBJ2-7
ASRGSAVYEQY
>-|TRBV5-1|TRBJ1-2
ASSTDGTYGYT
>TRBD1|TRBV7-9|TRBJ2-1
ASSLVWDSLNEQF
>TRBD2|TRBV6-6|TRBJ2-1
ASRGLAGGLRANEQF
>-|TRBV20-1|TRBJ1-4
SARSRPGRMGTNEKLF
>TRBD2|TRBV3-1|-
ASSHGDSGVYEQY
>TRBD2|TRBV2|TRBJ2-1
ASIPLTGGNEQF
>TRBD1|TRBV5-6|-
ASSSRRTGSYNEQY
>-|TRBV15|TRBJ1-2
ATSRAGLANYGYT
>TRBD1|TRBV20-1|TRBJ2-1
SAKTGPSPYNEQF
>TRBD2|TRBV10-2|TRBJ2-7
ATSAGRLSYEQY
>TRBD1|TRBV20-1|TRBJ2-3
SAPRGRVSTDTQY
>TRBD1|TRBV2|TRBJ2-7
ASSADRGGNDEQY
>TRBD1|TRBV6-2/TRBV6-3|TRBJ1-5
ASRSPGTGNQPQH
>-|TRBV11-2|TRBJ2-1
ASSYSRVFNEQF
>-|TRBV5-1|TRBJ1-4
ASSTQPGSDEKLF
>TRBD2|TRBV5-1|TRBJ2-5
ASSFSGGAGGETQY
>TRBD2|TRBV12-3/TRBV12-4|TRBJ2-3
ASSFGTASGRRADTQY
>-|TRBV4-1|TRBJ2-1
ASSQELTGYSYNEQF
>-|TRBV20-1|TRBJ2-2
SAMGHDTGELF
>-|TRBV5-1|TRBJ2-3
ASGAGDTDTQY